Presented here are 5 T cell receptor beta chains from one specimen sequenced in a study of cytomegalovirus exposure and HLA in healthy donors. PCR amplification relied on 60 Vbeta primers (plus 13 Jbeta primers). Produced via immunoSEQ multiplex PCR; TCRdb's table is partial and in-frame only. The sample lists 90,000 to 150,000 clones; roughly four fifths were seen once. Sequenced material: PBMCs. The receptors shown here come from a man in his forties in good health and CMV-seronegative.

The chain is built from TRBV28 and TRBJ1-2, with 9 bases aligning to TRBD1. Germline-derived CDR1 and CDR2 are MDHEN and SYDVKM. The CDR3 has 16 residues. The ends lost 5 bases at V and 4 bases at J; junction bases unmatched: 11. The CDR3 protein is CASSPPSTGGGYGYTF. The CDR3 DNA reads TGTGCCAGCAGTCCCCCCTCGACAGGGGGTGGCTATGGCTACACCTTC.

This clone was detected once. This chain uses TRBV10-3 with TRBJ1-1, with D tentatively TRBD1 (6 bases). CDR1 ENHRY and CDR2 SYGVKD come from the germline V gene. V shed 8 bases and J shed 8 bases, with 18 bases lying between them. The CDR3 loop spans 13 amino acids. The CDR3 nucleotides read TGTGCCATCGCTGGGGGCGGACAGCCCGAAGCTTTCTTT. Translated: CAIAGGGQPEAFF.

The rearrangement uses TRBV29-1 and TRBJ2-5, with a weak D call TRBD1 (6 bases). Trimming removed 8 bases at V and 0 bases at J, with 10 bases between. Germline V gene sequence: CDR1 SQVTM, CDR2 ANQGSEA. The CDR3 covers 12 residues. The CDR3 spells CSSGAYQETQYF. The CDR3 nucleotides are TGCAGCTCAGGGGCTTACCAAGAGACCCAGTACTTC.

This rearrangement joins TRBV27 to TRBJ2-1; no firm D call. V was cut by 8 bases and J by 5 bases, with 16 bases left in between. The CDR3 consists of 14 residues. Germline CDR1 and CDR2: MNHEY and SMNVEV (reference sequence). This chain's CDR3 is CASLNTEKNNEQFF. The CDR3 DNA follows: TGTGCCAGCCTCAACACGGAGAAAAACAATGAGCAGTTCTTC.

The chain carries TRBV7-9 and TRBJ2-5; the D is unclear. This CDR3 comprises 14 residues. The germline V and J ends were trimmed by 2 bases and 2 bases, with 9 bases remaining between them. In germline, CDR1 is SEHNR, CDR2 FQNEAQ (reference sequence). CDR3 nucleotide sequence: TGTGCCAGCAGCTTATCAGTGATACAAGAGACCCAGTACTTC. Translated: CASSLSVIQETQYF.